This T cell receptor (beta chain) was identified during a study of T cell repertoires in cytomegalovirus infection. Study-wide findings and caveats: Dominating the ex vivo response were TCR beta clonotypes that were CMV-specific and HLA-C-restricted.

This clonotype was seen only a few times. As yet, its antigen is unknown. Each CDR3 protein is one row after TCRdb ran MiXCR on the reads. The sample lists 800,000 to 950,000 distinct CDR3 sequences, roughly 33% occurring once. Deletions cut 1 base from V and 0 bases from J, with 12 bases between. Germline CDR1 and CDR2: LNHDA and SQIVND (reference sequence). The CDR3 loop spans 16 amino acids. This receptor was identified in a human donor in good health (CMV status not recorded). Some clones in this sample may be carry-over from other donors' samples. The chain uses TRBV19 and TRBJ1-1, with D unclear. Sequenced material: cultured CD8+ T cells from PBMCs, taken from culture after CMV antigen stimulation. CDR3 coding DNA: TGTGCCAGTAGTATAGGCCCCTATGTTGTGAACACTGAAGCTTTCTTT. Translating it yields CASSIGPYVVNTEAFF.